This T cell receptor beta chain appears in the sequencing data of a study of beta chain features in type 1 diabetes. Across the whole study: Age, gender and cell yields were similar between patients and healthy donors. Study results and caveats: A moderate, significant TCRB CDR3 shortening appeared in type 1 diabetes across four CD4+ subsets. Among type 1 diabetes patients, VDJ junctions had fewer insertions and more deletions. A closer apparent resemblance between naive, central memory and Treg TCRB repertoires was seen in patients than in healthy donors.

This clone was counted only a few times. Its target is unknown. cDNA synthesis used the whole RNA isolate, giving expressed TCRB sequences. TCRdb keeps only in-frame clones here, not all; method: immunoSEQ multiplex PCR. The sample contains some 240,000 clones, roughly 17% of which appear only once. Sorting produced populations that all topped 98% purity. V dropped 4 bases and J dropped 2 bases, with 16 bases sitting between them. Germline CDR1 and CDR2: MGHDK and SYGVNS. The CDR3 length is 16 residues. V gene TRBV25-1 combines with J gene TRBJ2-3; maybe TRBD1 (6 bases). The sequenced sample consisted of naive CD4+ T cells from blood. This receptor was identified in a man aged 25-45 years with type 1 diabetes. The CDR3: CASSARGGRATDTQYF. DNA for the CDR3: TGTGCCAGCAGTGCACGAGGGGGAAGGGCCACAGATACGCAGTATTTT.